This T cell receptor beta chain was sequenced for a study of blood T cell repertoires in COVID-19. As for the study in general: Italy, Spain and the United States were the sources of the convalescent and acute COVID-19 samples. From T cells, B-cell-depleted T cells, or PBMCs came the material, which was cDNA or gDNA.

Germline assignment: CDR1 SQVTM and CDR2 ANQGSEA. The J segment lost 1 base and the V segment lost 6 bases, leaving 9 bases of the junction unmatched. This CDR3 is built from 15 residues. As originally analysed: Amplification of reference gene primers was used by the study to estimate nucleated cell counts. The data were produced by immunoSEQ multiplex PCR, yet TCRdb's version contains in-frame clones alone and is incomplete. For V, J and clone size, that table is used; D and trimming come from the DNA. Found here are just over 75,000 clones, 84% of them singletons; the top ten hold 3% to 4%. The specimen was peripheral blood. This chain joins TRBV29-1 and TRBJ2-7; 10 nucleotides line up with TRBD2. This receptor was obtained from a man between 45 and 60 years old with acute or convalescent COVID-19. Here the CDR3 DNA reads TGCAGCGTCGACTTTGGGACTAGCGTGTCCTACGAGCAGTACTTC. Translation: CSVDFGTSVSYEQYF.